The 30 T cell receptor beta chains below come from one sample, sequenced in a study of blood T cell repertoires in COVID-19 (dated by TCRdb to about 2020). The library was generated by the immunoSEQ multiplex PCR assay. In TCRdb, the immuneACCESS table is reduced to in-frame sequences with V and J assigned. These tables do not hold every clone; where another copy was compared, an unresolved V gene accounts for under half, and the others remain unexplained. The sample contains about 170,000 clones, approximately 87% of them found a single time. The ten largest clonotypes hold 4% to 4.5% of the sample. Sequencing input: PBMCs or T cells enriched from blood (not recorded which). These receptor sequences come from a woman aged 50 to 60 who had recovered from COVID-19.

Written as DNA, the CDR3 is TGTGCCAGCAGCTCGGGGCAGGGGTCCGGCTACACCTTC. Protein: CASSSGQGSGYTF. The V gene is TRBV7-2, the J gene TRBJ1-2; D possibly corresponds to TRBD1 (6 bases). CDR3 length: 13 residues. Trimming pared 4 bases from V and 8 bases from J, leaving 14 bases between. The germline gives CDR1 SGHTA, CDR2 FQGNSA.

The chain links TRBV6-4 to TRBJ2-1; D possibly corresponds to TRBD2 (5 bases). In germline, CDR1 is MRHNA, CDR2 SNTAGT. The V gene lost 5 bases and the J gene lost 6 bases, with 11 bases spanning the gap. This CDR3 has 13 residues. Here the CDR3 DNA reads TGTGCCAGCAGTTGGACTTCTCTCAATGAGCAGTTCTTC. It specifies CASSWTSLNEQFF.

The chain employs TRBV18 and TRBJ2-2, with 10 positions matching TRBD2. The CDR3 has 18 amino acids. The V gene's germline CDR1 is KGHSH and CDR2 LQKENI. The junction had 11 bases not matched to a gene; V was cut back by 0 bases and J by 7 bases. The CDR3 sequence: CASSPPPSGSGGLGELFF. CDR3 in DNA: TGTGCCAGCTCACCACCTCCTAGCGGGAGCGGGGGCCTCGGGGAGCTGTTTTTT.

The chain combines TRBV27 with TRBJ1-2; D unclear. V was shortened by 1 base and J by 8 bases, with 11 bases between the two germline ends. This CDR3 has 13 residues. Germline CDR1 and CDR2: MNHEY and SMNVEV (reference sequence). In nucleotides, the CDR3 is TGTGCCAGCAGTTTATTTGCGTTTTACGGCTACACCTTC. This sequence encodes CASSLFAFYGYTF.

In its sample, this clone was seen once. V is TRBV28 and J is TRBJ1-6, with TRBD1 matching 7 bases. V was clipped by 1 base and J by 10 bases; unmatched bases: 10. The CDR3 is 16 amino acids. Germline V lookup: CDR1 MDHEN, CDR2 SYDVKM. The CDR3 bases are TGTGCCAGCAGTTTATATTCTCAGGGGGTAGGGTCACCCCTCCACTTT. Translating gives CASSLYSQGVGSPLHF.

The rearrangement joins TRBV3-1 (or the pseudogene TRBV3-2) to TRBJ2-1, with a possible D match to TRBD1 (5 bases). Germline CDR1 reads LGHDT; CDR2 reads YNNKEL (reference sequence). The CDR3 has 13 amino acids. Trimming took off 2 bases at V and 10 bases at J, with 12 bases between the two ends. CDR3 sequence: CASSQLPRTEQFF. CDR3 nucleotide sequence: TGTGCCAGCAGCCAATTACCCCGGACAGAGCAGTTCTTC.

The chain carries TRBV6-5 and TRBJ2-1; weak D call: TRBD1 (6 bases). V dropped 6 bases and J dropped 6 bases, with 18 bases sitting between them. Germline-derived CDR1 and CDR2 are MNHEY and SVGAGI. The CDR3 consists of 15 residues. The CDR3 coding sequence is TGTGCCAGCAGAGCCGTCCAGGGGTTCTCCAATGAGCAGTTCTTC. It specifies CASRAVQGFSNEQFF.

The gene calls are TRBV30 and TRBJ1-3; D is unresolved. The CDR3 loop spans 21 amino acids. Deletions cut 5 bases from V and 4 bases from J, with 36 bases between. Germline CDR1 reads GTSNPN; CDR2 reads SVGIG (reference sequence). The CDR3 protein is CAWVKIGGSPLRAREGNTIYF. CDR3 DNA sequence: TGTGCCTGGGTGAAGATAGGAGGATCCCCGCTTAGGGCCCGCGAAGGAAACACCATATATTTT.

This sequence joins TRBV11-2 and TRBJ1-2; no clear D gene. CDR1 is SGHAT, CDR2 FQNNGV, per germline. The CDR3 has 12 amino acids. Trimming left V 5 bases short and J 4 bases short, with 8 bases between. CDR3 loop: CASSAGLYGYTF. The CDR3 DNA reads as TGTGCCAGCAGCGCCGGACTCTATGGCTACACCTTC.

The chain recombines TRBV7-3 with TRBJ2-5, with TRBD2 identical over 8 bases. The trim removed 2 bases at V and 5 bases at J, leaving 1 base unmatched. Per germline, CDR1 SGHTA and CDR2 FQGTGA. The CDR3 runs to 13 residues. The CDR3 DNA is TGTGCCAGCAGCTTAGGCGGGAGGGAGACCCAGTACTTC. Amino acids: CASSLGGRETQYF.

In the case of this clone: This sample also contains other DNA sequences that code for the same CDR3. The genes are TRBV3-1 (or the pseudogene TRBV3-2) and TRBJ1-1; D gene unclear. V gave up 1 base and J gave up 2 bases, with 5 bases separating them. The CDR3 spans 13 residues. The germline V gene has CDR1 LGHDT and CDR2 YNNKEL (reference sequence). This CDR3 reads CASSQGLNTEAFF. CDR3 DNA sequence: TGTGCCAGCAGCCAAGGTTTAAACACTGAAGCTTTCTTT.

The CDR3 loop reads CASSSAAGDEQFF. The DNA of the CDR3 is TGTGCCAGCTCTTCCGCGGCGGGAGATGAGCAGTTCTTC. The chain recombines TRBV18 with TRBJ2-1; 7 bases agree with TRBD2. With V trimmed by 6 bases and J by 8 bases, 7 bases remained unmatched. Looked up from germline, CDR1 is KGHSH and CDR2 is LQKENI. The CDR3 totals 13 residues.

The chain couples TRBV6-5 to TRBJ1-1; D ambiguous. Germline loops: CDR1 MNHEY, CDR2 SVGAGI. V lost 6 bases and J lost 11, with 16 bases in between. The CDR3 sequence is 12 residues long. The CDR3, as DNA: TGTGCCAGCAGACGGTTCCCGATGGAGGCTTTCTTT. Its translation: CASRRFPMEAFF.

The genes are TRBV24-1 and TRBJ2-3; 9 bases fit TRBD1. V lost 5 bases and J lost 4; bases outside the gene matches: 3. Germline loops: CDR1 KGHDR, CDR2 SFDVKD. The CDR3 has 14 residues. The CDR3 spells CATSGGQGPDTQYF. The CDR3 region has the DNA TGTGCCACCAGTGGTGGACAGGGGCCAGATACGCAGTATTTT.

The V gene is TRBV27, the J gene TRBJ1-1; D is uncertain. Germline V gene lookup returns CDR1 MNHEY and CDR2 SMNVEV (reference sequence). CDR3 length: 13 amino acids. Trimming removed 3 bases at V and 8 bases at J, with 13 bases between. The CDR3 nucleotides read TGTGCCAGCAGTTTGTCCATATCGGGAGAAGCTTTCTTT. Translation gives CASSLSISGEAFF.

The chain joins TRBV28 to TRBJ2-3; 7 positions agree with TRBD1. Germline lookup yields CDR1 MDHEN and CDR2 SYDVKM. The CDR3 runs 15 residues. With V trimmed by 4 bases and J by 1 base, 5 bases remained unmatched. CDR3 bases: TGTGCCAGCAGTTCCTCAGGACAGGGCACAGATACGCAGTATTTT. Protein sequence: CASSSSGQGTDTQYF.

The chain uses TRBV13 and TRBJ1-2; a possible D gene is TRBD1 (5 bases). Germline CDR1 and CDR2: PRHDT and FYEKMQ (reference sequence). The CDR3 is 13 residues long. Trimming pared 5 bases from V and 8 bases from J, leaving 15 bases between. The CDR3 DNA follows: TGTGCCAGCAGCCGTTGGGGGGTAGTGGGCTACACCTTC. As protein: CASSRWGVVGYTF.

The chain links TRBV7-2 to TRBJ2-2; the D gene is possibly TRBD2 (5 bases). The CDR3 has 18 amino acids. CDR1 and CDR2 (germline): SGHTA, FQGNSA. Trimming removed 2 bases from V and 6 bases from J, with 22 bases in between. CDR3 bases: TGTGCCAGCAGCTTAAACCCCCTTTTGCCCGGGATAGCCGGGGAGCTGTTTTTT. Translating gives CASSLNPLLPGIAGELFF.

The chain links TRBV29-1 to TRBJ2-2; 12 nucleotides align to TRBD2. Germline CDR1 SQVTM, CDR2 ANQGSEA. The CDR3 spans 14 residues. Trimming cost V 7 bases and J 7 bases; bases outside gene matches: 7. The CDR3 coding sequence is TGCAGCGCTGGCACTAGCGGGAGGATCGGGGAGCTGTTTTTT. The encoded protein is CSAGTSGRIGELFF.

The chain joins TRBV5-1 to TRBJ1-5, with a weak D call TRBD1 (6 bases). CDR1 and CDR2 from the germline V gene are SGHRS and YFSETQ. The CDR3 is 17 amino acids. Trimming pared 0 bases from V and 2 bases from J, leaving 15 bases between. CDR3 nucleotides: TGCGCCAGCAGCTTGGCCGGAGGACAGACCCGCAATCAGCCCCAGCATTTT. Amino acid sequence: CASSLAGGQTRNQPQHF.

The V call is TRBV4-1, the J call TRBJ2-3, with 7 bases fitting TRBD2. This CDR3 is built from 16 residues. Trimming removed 10 bases from V and 2 bases from J; junction bases left unmatched: 15. In germline, CDR1 is MGHRA, CDR2 YSYEKL. CDR3 loop: CATSRGDGGTTDTQYF. CDR3 DNA sequence: TGCGCCACCTCGCGAGGCGACGGGGGGACCACAGATACGCAGTATTTT.

The chain employs TRBV5-4 and TRBJ2-3, with TRBD2 matching 7 bases. Germline-derived CDR1 and CDR2 are SGHNT and YYREEE (reference sequence). The CDR3 loop spans 16 amino acids. Trimming at V came to 1 base and at J to 5 bases, leaving 10 bases not matched to a gene. The CDR3 sequence is CASSLLAGEGGDTQYF. Written as DNA, the CDR3 is TGTGCCAGCAGCTTGTTGGCGGGGGAGGGTGGAGATACGCAGTATTTT.

The chain employs TRBV5-1 and TRBJ1-6; 8 bases are shared with TRBD1. The trim removed 4 bases at V and 8 bases at J, leaving 8 bases unmatched. CDR1 is SGHRS and CDR2 is YFSETQ in the germline V gene. The CDR3 extends over 15 amino acids. The CDR3 nucleotides read TGCGCCAGCAGCGTCGACAGGGGAGGAGATTCACCCCTCCACTTT. The encoded protein is CASSVDRGGDSPLHF.

The gene calls are TRBV25-1 and TRBJ1-3; tentative D call: TRBD1 (5 bases). Germline CDR1 MGHDK, CDR2 SYGVNS. This CDR3 is built from 13 residues. V was shortened by 8 bases and J by 2 bases, with 10 bases between the two germline ends. CDR3 nucleotide sequence: TGTGCCAGCGCCGCCAGGGCTGGAAACACCATATATTTT. This sequence encodes CASAARAGNTIYF.

The chain recombines TRBV27 with TRBJ2-7; a possible D gene is TRBD1 (5 bases). CDR1 is MNHEY, CDR2 SMNVEV, per germline (reference sequence). There are 13 residues in the CDR3. The V gene lost 3 bases and the J gene lost 5 bases, with 11 bases spanning the gap. CDR3 protein: CASSFSREHEQYV. In nucleotides, the CDR3 is TGTGCCAGCAGTTTCAGCAGGGAACACGAGCAGTACGTC.

The DNA of the CDR3 is TGTGCCAGCAGCAGGACTCGATCCCACGAGCAGTACGTC. This encodes CASSRTRSHEQYV. The chain employs TRBV7-2 and TRBJ2-7; D might be TRBD2 (5 bases). Trimming cost V 5 bases and J 5 bases, with 13 bases left between them. CDR3 size: 13 residues. Germline V gives CDR1 SGHTA, CDR2 FQGNSA.

The chain carries TRBV10-1 and TRBJ2-1, with 9 bases fitting TRBD2. The V segment lost 5 bases and the J segment 7 bases; nucleotides outside the gene matches: 6. Germline V gene data show CDR1 as WNHNN and CDR2 as SYGVQD (reference sequence). CDR3 length: 14 residues. Here the CDR3 reads CASSLSGRRNEQFF. The CDR3 DNA sequence: TGCGCCAGCAGTTTGAGCGGGAGGAGGAATGAGCAGTTCTTC.

V usage is TRBV7-3 and J usage is TRBJ2-5; 8 bases fit TRBD2. The CDR3 spans 15 residues. Germline V CDR1 and CDR2: SGHTA, FQGTGA. V was clipped by 5 bases and J by 4 bases; unmatched bases: 9. This CDR3 is CASSASGGPGETQYF. The CDR3 DNA reads TGTGCCAGCAGCGCGTCGGGGGGGCCGGGAGAGACCCAGTACTTC.

The rearrangement uses TRBV28 and TRBJ2-7; no firm D call. The CDR3 sequence is 12 residues long. Germline CDR1 MDHEN, CDR2 SYDVKM. Trimming cost V 4 bases and J 1 base, with 5 bases left between them. CDR3 DNA: TGTGCCAGCAGTTCCCTATCCTACGAGCAGTACGTC. Translating it yields CASSSLSYEQYV.

The chain couples TRBV2 to TRBJ1-1; D remains unclear. This CDR3 comprises 13 residues. CDR1 is SNHLY, CDR2 FYNNEI, per germline. The V and J ends lost 7 bases and 5 bases respectively, with 14 bases between them. CDR3 residues: CASKRERATEAFF. CDR3 coding DNA: TGTGCCAGCAAGCGGGAGCGGGCAACTGAAGCTTTCTTT.